This TCR beta chain was obtained from a study of CD8+ T cells in alopecia areata. The wider study: Patients in the treated group were given tofacitinib by mouth, 5 to 10 mg twice a day.

Extracted from the samples, RNA was reverse transcribed into cDNA to serve as the sequencing template. Libraries were prepared by immunoSEQ multiplex PCR; TCRdb keeps only in-frame clonotypes and omits some of them. Of over 120,000 clones listed, 45% to 65% are singletons. General study results and limits: Scalp clonality and expanded CD8+ clones among the top 100 were significantly decreased by tofacitinib. While tofacitinib was given, many expanded lesional clones persisted in scalp and blood. Scalp sample sequencing also detects resident alphabeta T cells of normal skin.

Germline CDR1 MNHEY, CDR2 SVGAGI. This CDR3 is 13 amino acids long. Trimming took 0 bases from V and 3 from J, leaving 5 bases between them. In the case of this clone: Its antigen remains unknown.

Specified treatment: oral pan-JAK inhibitor, 5-10 mg twice daily. The rearrangement joins TRBV6-5 to TRBJ2-5; D is undetermined. The sequence was obtained from a human donor with alopecia areata. The sequences come from CD8+ T cells sorted from blood, collected at week 4, from a patient treated with tofacitinib. The CDR3 nucleotides read TGTGCCAGCAGTTACTCTGGCGAAGAGACCCAGTACTTC. Residues: CASSYSGEETQYF.